This T cell receptor beta chain was sequenced for a study of vaccination effects on CD4 cells after COVID-19. Study in general: Subjects were given two BNT162b2 or mRNA-1273 vaccine doses.

Clones were read by immunoSEQ multiplex PCR, and TCRdb kept only the in-frame ones, dropping some. The sample contains tens of thousands of clones, roughly 78% of which appear only once. Sequencing followed a ViraFEST assay step that expanded antigen-specific CD4+ T cells with viral peptide pools. The culture ran for roughly ten days, and then CD4+ T cells were isolated. Having tested negative for nucleocapsid antibodies, the vaccine recipients showed no prior SARS-CoV-2 infection. Every well housed two million PBMC, which grew in culture alongside around 11 IU/ml IL-2 and roughly 10 ug/ml peptides. Half-medium exchanges with IL-2 medium took place on days 3 and 7. Regarding this clone: No antigen is known for it.

Notes on the study in general: No early post-infection timepoints were available in the study, which also included few convalescent patients.

The TCR was taken from a human donor who received a COVID-19 vaccine. Source: CD4+ T cells from PBMCs cultured with HCoV-NL63 spike peptides, taken before COVID-19 vaccination.

The CDR3 protein is CASTKRLGSGELFF. The CDR3 DNA sequence: TGTGCCAGCACCAAGCGACTAGGATCCGGGGAGCTGTTTTTT. The V call is TRBV6-5, the J call TRBJ2-2; possibly TRBD2 for D (6 bases). Germline V gene data show CDR1 as MNHEY and CDR2 as SVGAGI. The V gene lost 7 bases and the J gene lost 6 bases, with 15 bases spanning the gap. The CDR3 sequence is 14 residues long.